The sequence of this T cell receptor beta chain was determined in a study of shared clonotypes between healthy human individuals. A CD45RA-negative memory subset and a CD45RA+ naive subset were separated from the CD4+ cells. The germline V and J ends were trimmed by 1 base and 1 base, with 5 bases remaining between them. CDR3 length: 13 amino acids. From germline, CDR1 is KGHSH and CDR2 LQKENI. About this clone: The antigen is unknown.

Genomic DNA belonging to each subset was distributed in equal measure over several immunoSEQ plates. The assay was immunoSEQ multiplex PCR, and TCRdb's table has in-frame clones only and misses some. This repertoire shows some 550,000 clones, around 97% found once; its top ten account for roughly 0.055%. Study-wide findings and caveats: Richness estimates generally favored naive over memory subsets. The donor pool, a small one, limited the genetic and exposure-history diversity represented.

The sequence was collected from a woman aged 30 to 39 in good health. The chain has TRBV18 and TRBJ2-7, with unresolved D. Sample: naive CD4+ T cells sorted from blood. As to subset: CD45RA+ positively selected. CDR3 residues: CASSPQQSYEQYF. CDR3 DNA sequence: TGTGCCAGCTCACCACAACAGTCCTACGAGCAGTACTTC.